This T cell receptor (beta chain) was identified in a study of vaccination and CD4 T cells after COVID-19. Treatment indicated: approximately nine-day PBMC culture with coronavirus spike peptide pools or control peptides (ViraFEST assay). Trimming took off 7 bases at V and 8 bases at J, with 17 bases between the two ends. CDR3 length: 13 residues. Germline CDR1 is MNHEY and CDR2 is SMNVEV (reference sequence). In the case of this clonotype: As yet, its antigen is unknown.

Oncomine TCR Beta short-read sequencing was applied to DNA from cultured CD4+ T cells. Scientists extracted genomic DNA from CD4+ T cells grown in culture. TCRdb re-analysed the PCR reads in MiXCR, keeping a single row per CDR3 protein. The data show about 12,000 distinct CDR3 sequences, roughly 64% seen once. The material sequenced was CD4+ T cells from blood, cultured in vitro. This clonotype originated in a human donor who had recovered from COVID-19. V and J are TRBV27 and TRBJ1-2; TRBD1 is a possible D gene (5 bases). This chain's CDR3 is CASTSAGVGGYTF. In nucleotides, the CDR3 is TGTGCCAGCACCTCGGCGGGGGTAGGGGGCTACACCTTC.